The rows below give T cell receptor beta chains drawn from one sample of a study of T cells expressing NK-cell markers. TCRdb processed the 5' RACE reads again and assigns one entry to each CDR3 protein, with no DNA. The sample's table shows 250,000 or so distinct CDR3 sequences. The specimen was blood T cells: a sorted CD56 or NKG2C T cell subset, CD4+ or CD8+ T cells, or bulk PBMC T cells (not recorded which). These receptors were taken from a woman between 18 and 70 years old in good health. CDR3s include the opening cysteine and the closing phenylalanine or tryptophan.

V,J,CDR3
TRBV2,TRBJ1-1,CASTRHIKTTEAFF
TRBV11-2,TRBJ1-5,CASSFGLGGNQPQHF
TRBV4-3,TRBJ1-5,CASSQVLGNQPQHF
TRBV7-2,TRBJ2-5,CASSQGQGETQYF
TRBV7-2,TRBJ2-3,CASSLRSGTATDTQYF
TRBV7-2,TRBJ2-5,CASSLSGPSETQYF
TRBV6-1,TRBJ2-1,CASSRPSGSLYEQFF
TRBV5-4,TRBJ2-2,CASSSFLETGELFF
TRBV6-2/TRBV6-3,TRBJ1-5,CASSYQYEWREPQHF
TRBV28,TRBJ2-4,CASSLTVTGKNIQYF